Presented here are 13 T cell receptor beta chains from one specimen sequenced in a study of blood T cell repertoires in COVID-19. The repertoire was sequenced with immunoSEQ multiplex PCR; TCRdb's copy has only in-frame clones and lacks some. The sample lists about 220,000 clones; nearly 90% were seen once. Sequences were obtained from PBMCs or T cells enriched from blood (not recorded which). These receptors were taken from a man aged 25-40 years who had been exposed to COVID-19.

J is TRBJ2-5 and V is TRBV18; D not certain. This CDR3 is 13 amino acids long. Germline CDR1 KGHSH, CDR2 LQKENI. Trimming cost V 6 bases and J 4 bases, with 12 bases left between them. In DNA, the CDR3 is TGTGCCAGCTCCGCCACCCTCGGAGAGACCCAGTACTTC. Translation gives CASSATLGETQYF.

The chain recombines TRBV19 with TRBJ2-7; 7 bases map to TRBD2. Germline CDR1 reads LNHDA; CDR2 reads SQIVND (reference sequence). Trimming cost V 5 bases and J 5 bases; bases outside gene matches: 9. The CDR3 runs 14 residues. The CDR3 here is CASSPSGRRDEQYF. The CDR3 DNA reads TGTGCCAGTAGTCCCTCCGGGAGGAGGGACGAGCAGTACTTC.

This chain links TRBV19 with TRBJ2-3; TRBD1 matches 8 bases. Per germline, CDR1 LNHDA and CDR2 SQIVND (reference sequence). The trim removed 7 bases at V and 6 bases at J, leaving 6 bases unmatched. The CDR3 is made up of 13 amino acids. CDR3 DNA: TGTGCCAGTAAGCAGGGGGCCGCTGATACGCAGTATTTT. Its translation is CASKQGAADTQYF.

The chain carries TRBV5-4 and TRBJ2-7; perhaps TRBD2 as D (7 bases). Germline lookup yields CDR1 SGHNT and CDR2 YYREEE (reference sequence). Trimming shortened V by 9 bases and J by 2 bases, and 18 bases separated the two germline ends. CDR3 length equals 14 residues. This CDR3 is CATSGGPSAYEQYF. The CDR3 nucleotides read TGTGCCACCTCCGGGGGGCCTTCCGCCTACGAGCAGTACTTC.

This chain joins TRBV3-1 (or the pseudogene TRBV3-2) and TRBJ1-2, with no clear D. Trimming stripped 1 base from V and 10 bases from J, with 7 bases between. This CDR3 is built from 11 residues. Germline V CDR1 and CDR2: LGHDT, YNNKEL (reference sequence). Written as DNA, the CDR3 is TGTGCCAGCAGCCAAGGCGCCTTCTACACCTTC. Translated: CASSQGAFYTF.

The chain joins TRBV6-5 to TRBJ2-6, with 7 positions matching TRBD1. This CDR3 comprises 16 residues. CDR1 MNHEY and CDR2 SVGAGI come from the germline V gene. After removal of 4 bases from V and 6 bases from J, the junction contained 9 bases not matched to a gene. The CDR3 protein is CASSLDRPEVANVLTF. CDR3 sequence (DNA): TGTGCCAGCAGTTTGGACAGGCCCGAGGTGGCCAACGTCCTGACTTTC.

Ten or more counts support this clone. The CDR3 protein is CASSLGTNQPQHF. CDR3 DNA sequence: TGTGCCAGCAGCTTAGGGACAAATCAGCCCCAGCATTTT. The rearrangement uses TRBV11-1 and TRBJ1-5; perhaps TRBD1 as D (5 bases). With 1 base removed from V and 4 bases from J, the gap between germline ends came to 5 bases. In germline, CDR1 is SGHAT, CDR2 FQDESV (reference sequence). This CDR3 contains 13 residues. The full variable domain, with the rest looked up from reference TRBV11-1 and TRBJ1-5, is EAEVAQSPRYKITEKSQAVAFWCDPISGHATLYWYRQILGQGPELLVQFQDESVVDDSQLPKDRFSAERLKGVDSTLKIQPAELGDSAMYLCASSLGTNQPQHFGDGTRLSIL.

This chain links TRBV7-2 with TRBJ1-6, with 8 bases lining up with TRBD1. After removal of 3 bases from V and 8 bases from J, the junction contained 6 bases not matched to a gene. The CDR3 extends over 15 amino acids. The V gene's germline CDR1 is SGHTA and CDR2 FQGNSA. The chain's CDR3 is CASSFDRGSHSPLHF. The CDR3 DNA sequence: TGTGCCAGCAGCTTTGACAGGGGTAGTCATTCACCCCTCCACTTT.

V and J are TRBV4-1 and TRBJ1-2, with no clear D. CDR1 MGHRA and CDR2 YSYEKL come from the germline V gene. V was clipped by 0 bases and J by 0 bases, with 8 bases between them. The CDR3 extends over 15 amino acids. Here the CDR3 reads CASSQDVPTNYGYTF. The CDR3 region has the DNA TGCGCCAGCAGCCAAGATGTCCCTACTAACTATGGCTACACCTTC.

J is TRBJ1-2 and V is TRBV5-6; the match to TRBD1 covers 10 bases. The CDR3 length is 13 residues. V dropped 5 bases and J dropped 8; count of bases not matched to a gene: 6. From germline, CDR1 is SGHDT and CDR2 YYEEEE. The CDR3 is CASSLTGGEGYTF. DNA of the CDR3: TGTGCCAGCAGTTTGACAGGGGGCGAGGGCTACACCTTC. Full variable domain (outside the CDR3, taken from reference TRBV5-6 and TRBJ1-2): DAGVTQSPTHLIKTRGQQVTLRCSPKSGHDTVSWYQQALGQGPQFIFQYYEEEERQRGNFPDRFSGHQFPNYSSELNVNALLLGDSALYLCASSLTGGEGYTFGSGTRLTVV.

V usage is TRBV3-1 (or the pseudogene TRBV3-2) and J usage is TRBJ2-7; tentative D call: TRBD1 (7 bases). V lost 3 bases, J lost 5 bases, and 20 bases lay in between. Per germline, CDR1 LGHDT and CDR2 YNNKEL (reference sequence). CDR3 length equals 16 residues. The CDR3 DNA is TGTGCCAGCAGCCAGAAAACGGCAGGGGGGAACCACGAGCAGTACTTC. It codes for CASSQKTAGGNHEQYF.

This clone was seen once. The chain uses TRBV4-1 and TRBJ1-6; no clear D gene. V was pared by 0 bases and J by 0 bases, with 9 bases between. Looked up from germline, CDR1 is MGHRA and CDR2 is YSYEKL. The CDR3 runs 17 residues. CDR3 DNA sequence: TGCGCCAGCAGCCAAGAAGTGTCGGGCTCCTATAATTCACCCCTCCACTTT. Translated, it gives CASSQEVSGSYNSPLHF.

The gene calls are TRBV18 and TRBJ2-2; 9 bases are shared with TRBD1. The length of the CDR3 is 15 residues. Germline V gene data show CDR1 as KGHSH and CDR2 as LQKENI. V lost 3 bases, J lost 11 bases, and 10 bases stayed unmatched. The CDR3 is CASSPGQGFLLELFF. CDR3 DNA sequence: TGTGCCAGCTCACCGGGACAGGGCTTCCTACTCGAGCTGTTTTTT.